A selection of T cell receptor beta chains follows, all from one sample in a study of STAT5B mutations in CD4+ large granular lymphocyte leukemia. Sequencing was performed with immunoSEQ multiplex PCR; in TCRdb, only in-frame clones are kept and a portion is missing. The sample includes under 25,000 clones, 60% to 80% of them seen just once. Material: CD4+ T cells from blood buffy coats. Receptors originate from a human donor in good health. Both conserved end residues are part of each CDR3. A D gene is named only where the DNA matches it firmly. Size tells how often a clone was seen (once, few, many) or the class of an expanded clone, and some rows leave it out.

D gene	V gene	J gene	clone size	CDR3 DNA	CDR3 protein
.	TRBV11-2	TRBJ2-5	.	TGTGCCAGCAGCGGACCGTATCAAGAGACCCAGTACTTC	CASSGPYQETQYF
.	TRBV7-2	TRBJ2-1	.	TGTGCCAGCAGAGGCCCTACCAGAGAGCAGTTCTTC	CASRGPTREQFF
TRBD2	TRBV7-2	TRBJ2-3	.	TGTGCCAGCAGCAGGACTAGCGGGGGGGCCGCAGATACGCAGTATTTT	CASSRTSGGAADTQYF
.	TRBV9	TRBJ1-5	.	TGTGCCAGCAGCGTAGAACCTAACCTTCAGCCCCAGCATTTT	CASSVEPNLQPQHF
.	TRBV29-1	TRBJ1-5	few	TGCAGCGTTGCTTCAGGGGTAAGTCAGCCCCAGCATTTT	CSVASGVSQPQHF
.	TRBV2	TRBJ1-1	few	TGTGCCAGCAGATCCGGGACCCTGATCGGGACGAACACTGAAGCTTTCTTT	CASRSGTLIGTNTEAFF
.	TRBV10-3	TRBJ2-3	.	TGTGCCAGCGGGGCACAGCCTAGCACAGATACGCAGTATTTT	CASGAQPSTDTQYF
.	TRBV5-4	TRBJ1-4	.	TGTGCCAGCAGCCTGCAGGGTTGGGCTAATGAAAAACTGTTTTTT	CASSLQGWANEKLFF
.	TRBV7-9	TRBJ2-1	.	TGTGCCAGCAGCTTAGCGCTGGGTGAGGATGAGCAGTTCTTC	CASSLALGEDEQFF
.	TRBV29-1	TRBJ2-5	.	TGCAGCGTTGTGAGGCAGGGGTACCACCAAGAGACCCAGTACTTC	CSVVRQGYHQETQYF
.	TRBV2	TRBJ2-5	.	TGTGCCAGCAGTCCCCAAGAGACCCAGTACTTC	CASSPQETQYF
.	TRBV29-1	TRBJ1-1	.	TGCAGCGTTGATAGGCAGGGGACCAACACTGAAGCTTTCTTT	CSVDRQGTNTEAFF
TRBD2	TRBV28	TRBJ2-3	.	TGTGCCAGCACCTTTCCCCAGGAGGCGGGAGGGGCAGATACGCAGTATTTT	CASTFPQEAGGADTQYF
.	TRBV5-4	TRBJ2-1	medium-sized	TGTGCCAGCGCCACGCGGGGGCAGGGTTCCTACAATGAGCAGTTCTTC	CASATRGQGSYNEQFF
.	TRBV2	TRBJ1-1	.	TGTGCCAGCTCCCGCGGGAATTTAAACACTGAAGCTTTCTTT	CASSRGNLNTEAFF
.	TRBV28	TRBJ2-7	.	TGTGCCAGCAGTTTAGTACAGGTGAGCGAGCAGTACTTC	CASSLVQVSEQYF
TRBD2	TRBV5-5	TRBJ2-3	.	TGTGCCAGCAGCTTGCTGGAGGGAGGGGCCACAGATACGCAGTATTTT	CASSLLEGGATDTQYF
TRBD1	TRBV6-5	TRBJ1-6	once	TGTGCCAGCAGCCGCCGGGACAGGGGGAATTCACCCCTCCACTTT	CASSRRDRGNSPLHF
.	TRBV13	TRBJ2-3	once	TGTGCCAGCAGCTTACGGGGAGGGGGGAGGACAGATACGCAGTATTTT	CASSLRGGGRTDTQYF
.	TRBV30	TRBJ1-2	.	TGTGCCTGGAGTGATGGGGGGGCTAACTATGGCTACACCTTC	CAWSDGGANYGYTF
TRBD1	TRBV9	TRBJ2-7	.	TGTGCCAGCAGCGTAGCCGGGACAGGGAACCCCTACGAGCAGTACTTC	CASSVAGTGNPYEQYF
TRBD1	TRBV28	TRBJ1-2	.	TGTGCCATTCAGGGGGCGTGGGACTATGGCTACACCTTC	CAIQGAWDYGYTF